These 8 T cell receptor beta chains came from one sample sequenced in a study of identifying expanded T cells in peripheral blood. Data came from immunoSEQ multiplex PCR; TCRdb stores just in-frame clones and leaves some out. The table includes 70,000 to 100,000 clones, 75% to 90% detected once. The sequenced sample consisted of blood. The receptors shown here come from a person between 18 and 69 years old in good health.

The rearrangement uses TRBV6-4 and TRBJ2-3; TRBD2 aligns across 7 bases. J gave up 0 bases and V 4 bases, and 1 base lay outside the gene matches. The CDR3 length is 14 residues. Germline V CDR1 and CDR2: MRHNA, SNTAGT. The CDR3 DNA reads as TGTGCCAGCAGTGCTAGCGGTAGCACAGATACGCAGTATTTT. It specifies CASSASGSTDTQYF.

The chain recombines TRBV6-1 with TRBJ1-1; D perhaps matches TRBD1 (5 bases). The CDR3 extends over 13 amino acids. The germline V gene has CDR1 MNHNS and CDR2 SASEGT. The germline V and J ends were trimmed by 4 bases and 1 base, with 7 bases remaining between them. DNA for the CDR3: TGTGCCAGCAGTGGACAGCCGAACACTGAAGCTTTCTTT. This translates into CASSGQPNTEAFF.

Turning to this clone: A read error may produce the germline difference seen at one junction end. This rearrangement joins TRBV5-1 to TRBJ2-6; D not resolved. Per germline, CDR1 SGHRS and CDR2 YFSETQ. The CDR3 length is 15 residues. CDR3 nucleotide sequence: TGCGCCAGCAGCCCAGTAGGGTCTGCGGCCAACGTCCTGACTTTC. It translates to CASSPVGSAANVLTF. Looking up the rest from reference TRBV5-1 and TRBJ2-6 gives the full variable domain: KAGVTQTPRYLIKTRGQQVTLSCSPISGHRSVSWYQQTPGQGLQFLFEYFSETQRNKGNFPGRFSGRQFSNSRSEMNVSTLELGDSALYLCASSPVGSAANVLTFGAGSRLTVL.

The chain carries TRBV7-7 and TRBJ2-1, with unresolved D. Germline loops: CDR1 SSHAT, CDR2 FNYEAQ (reference sequence). V was clipped by 3 bases and J by 0 bases, with 3 bases between them. The CDR3 contains 13 residues. The CDR3 region is CASSFDSYNEQFF. CDR3 bases: TGTGCCAGCAGCTTTGACTCCTACAATGAGCAGTTCTTC.

V gene TRBV19 combines with J gene TRBJ1-2, with 11 bases identical to TRBD1. CDR1 and CDR2 (germline): LNHDA, SQIVND (reference sequence). The CDR3 contains 19 residues. V was pared by 5 bases and J by 1 base, with 15 bases of the junction left unmatched. The CDR3 region has the DNA TGTGCCAGTAGTGTAACATTGTGGGGACAGGGGGTCTGTAACTATGGCTACACCTTC. Encoded protein: CASSVTLWGQGVCNYGYTF.

V and J are TRBV6-6 and TRBJ2-7, with D possibly being TRBD1 or TRBD2 (5 bases each). V lost 7 bases to trimming and J lost 6 bases, with 16 bases between them. The germline V gene encodes CDR1 MNHNY and CDR2 SVGAGI (reference sequence). CDR3 length: 13 amino acids. CDR3 region: CASNVQARAEQYF. CDR3 coding DNA: TGTGCCAGCAATGTACAGGCGCGGGCCGAGCAGTACTTC.

The rearrangement joins TRBV5-8 to TRBJ1-1; 8 positions agree with TRBD1. J lost 8 bases, V lost 1 base, and 4 bases had no gene match. Germline CDR1 SGHTS, CDR2 YDEGEE. CDR3 length: 13 residues. Here the CDR3 DNA reads TGTGCCAGCAGCTTGCAGGGGGCCATGGAAGCTTTCTTT. Translation: CASSLQGAMEAFF.

This clone showed up many times. The chain is built from TRBV6-5 and TRBJ2-4; D unresolved. This CDR3 spans 14 amino acids. The germline V and J ends were trimmed by 3 bases and 7 bases, with 13 bases remaining between them. Germline assignment: CDR1 MNHEY and CDR2 SVGAGI. The CDR3 reads CASSYWANPNIQYF. The CDR3, as DNA: TGTGCCAGCAGTTATTGGGCTAATCCTAACATTCAGTACTTC.